The entry below describes one TCR beta chain. Its antigen is still unknown. In replicate PCRs of sorted subsets, approximately 210 ng DNA, roughly 31,000 T cell genomes, was used. Methods used by the authors: Junction-only immunoSEQ data arrived without quality scores, meaning filtering differed. TCRdb's table, derived via immunoSEQ multiplex PCR, lists solely in-frame clones and lacks some. The V and J calls and clone size were taken over from that table, and D and trimming were inferred from the DNA. The repertoire has millions of clones, about 92% of them found once; the top ten carry around 0.4%. The CDR3 is made up of 13 amino acids. Looked up from germline, CDR1 is MDHEN and CDR2 is SYDVKM. Trimming left V 6 bases short and J 5 bases short, with 13 bases between. These data belong to a study of shared clonotypes between healthy human individuals. Overall study results and limits: Shared clonotypes across all four donors exceeded non-shared ones in generation probability. Represented diversity (both genetic and exposure-history) was limited by the small number of donors.

The clonotype was recovered from a man aged 18 to 30 in good health. Some clones in this sample may be carry-over from other donors' samples. The chain joins TRBV28 to TRBJ2-5; D possibly uses TRBD1 or TRBD2 (6 bases each). The sequencing input was naive CD4+ T cells from PBMCs. Subset of the sample: CD45RA+ positively selected. The CDR3 DNA is TGTGCCAGCAGAAAGGGGGGAGTGGAGACCCAGTACTTC. Protein product: CASRKGGVETQYF.